A single sample gave rise to the 22 T cell receptor beta chains below, sequenced in a study of early T cells in non-severe SARS-CoV-2 infection (dated by TCRdb to about 2021). The receptor library was made with 5' RACE. The data were produced on a NextSeq 500. In-frame beta chains were kept once TCRdb had trimmed the public reads at Q25 with fastp and called clones with MiXCR. Duplicate CDR3 protein sequences are folded into a single record with the most common DNA and genes. Recorded for this sample are tens of thousands of distinct CDR3 sequences; about 10% of them occurred a single time. Of the sample, approximately 9% is held by the ten largest clones. The sequencing input was whole blood. The receptor source for this set is an adult who was a healthcare worker with PCR-confirmed SARS-CoV-2 infection or an uninfected control (not recorded which).

This clonotype has ten or more counts. The chain has TRBV7-2 and TRBJ2-5, with TRBD1 matching over 10 bases. Germline V gives CDR1 SGHTA, CDR2 FQGNSA. This CDR3 is 15 amino acids long. V dropped 5 bases and J dropped 5; count of bases not matched to a gene: 8. This chain's CDR3 is CASSLGGQGSETQYF. The CDR3 nucleotides read TGTGCCAGCAGCCTAGGGGGACAGGGGAGCGAGACCCAGTACTTC.

CDR3 nucleotides: TGTGCCAGCAGCCCGGGGGCCGCCTCCAGATCTCATACGCAGTATTTT. It specifies CASSPGAASRSHTQYF. V is TRBV7-9 and J is TRBJ2-3, with D possibly being TRBD1 or TRBD2 (6 bases each). Germline lookup yields CDR1 SEHNR and CDR2 FQNEAQ (reference sequence). V lost 5 bases and J lost 7, with 22 bases in between. The CDR3 is made up of 16 amino acids. The full variable domain, completed using reference TRBV7-9 and TRBJ2-3, is DTGVSQNPRHKITKRGQNVTFRCDPISEHNRLYWYRQTLGQGPEFLTYFQNEAQLEKSRLLSDRFSAERPKGSFSTLEIQRTEQGDSAMYLCASSPGAASRSHTQYFGPGTRLTVL.

This clonotype was seen repeatedly, ten times or more. This chain joins TRBV12-3 or TRBV12-4 and TRBJ2-1; 8 bases line up with TRBD2. The CDR3 runs to 15 residues. Unmatched junction bases numbered 7, after V lost 3 bases and J lost 6 bases. The CDR3 loop is CASSFRREESNEQFF. In nucleotides, the CDR3 is TGTGCCAGCAGTTTTCGGCGGGAGGAATCCAATGAGCAGTTCTTC.

The V call is TRBV9, the J call TRBJ2-7, with TRBD2 matching over 12 bases. Germline trimming cut 4 bases from V and 2 bases from J; bases unmatched to any gene: 4. Germline assignment: CDR1 SGDLS and CDR2 YYNGEE. This CDR3 is built from 15 residues. The CDR3 sequence is CASSRLAGETYEQYF. The CDR3 nucleotides are TGTGCCAGCAGCCGACTAGCGGGGGAAACCTACGAGCAGTACTTC. The full variable domain, with the rest looked up from reference TRBV9 and TRBJ2-7, is DSGVTQTPKHLITATGQRVTLRCSPRSGDLSVYWYQQSLDQGLQFLIQYYNGEERAKGNILERFSAQQFPDLHSELNLSSLELGDSALYFCASSRLAGETYEQYFGPGTRLTVT.

This clonotype has at least ten counts. The chain joins TRBV20-1 to TRBJ2-1, with D hard to call. The V end lost 3 bases, the J end lost 5 bases, and 5 bases lay between the germline ends. CDR1 and CDR2 (germline): DFQATT, SNEGSKA (reference sequence). The CDR3 length is 11 residues. The CDR3 is CSASLDNEQFF. In nucleotides, the CDR3 is TGCAGTGCTAGCCTAGACAATGAGCAGTTCTTC.

Many counts were recorded for this clonotype. The chain uses TRBV30 and TRBJ1-2; tentatively, D is TRBD1 (5 bases). V gave up 4 bases and J gave up 8 bases, with 20 bases separating them. Germline V CDR1 and CDR2: GTSNPN, SVGIG (reference sequence). The CDR3 has 14 amino acids. The CDR3 nucleotides read TGTGCCTGGACCCAACGCTGGCAGGGTAGCGGCTACACCTTC. Protein: CAWTQRWQGSGYTF.

This clonotype showed up many times. The CDR3 here is CASSLFPTQYF. The CDR3 nucleotides are TGTGCCAGCAGTTTATTTCCGACCCAGTACTTC. The chain links TRBV27 to TRBJ2-5; D remains ambiguous. Trimming shortened V by 1 base and J by 7 bases, and 4 bases separated the two germline ends. The CDR3 sequence is 11 residues long. The germline CDR1 and CDR2 sequences are MNHEY and SMNVEV (reference sequence).

The chain is built from TRBV29-1 and TRBJ2-7, with 7 bases identical to TRBD2. Germline V gives CDR1 SQVTM, CDR2 ANQGSEA. V was clipped by 4 bases and J by 1 base; unmatched bases: 1. The CDR3 is 12 amino acids. CDR3 DNA: TGCAGCGTTGGCGGGGGTTCCTACGAGCAGTACTTC. Its translation is CSVGGGSYEQYF.

This clonotype was observed at least ten times. The V call is TRBV7-8, the J call TRBJ1-1; tentatively, D is TRBD1 (5 bases). The CDR3 extends over 13 amino acids. Germline V gives CDR1 SGHVS, CDR2 FQNEAQ. The germline V and J ends were trimmed by 3 bases and 6 bases, with 11 bases remaining between them. CDR3 sequence: CASSFLGTAEAFF. CDR3 sequence (DNA): TGTGCCAGCAGCTTTTTAGGGACGGCTGAAGCTTTCTTT. Full variable domain (outside the CDR3, taken from reference TRBV7-8 and TRBJ1-1): GAGVSQSPRYKVAKRGQDVALRCDPISGHVSLFWYQQALGQGPEFLTYFQNEAQLDKSGLPSDRFFAERPEGSVSTLKIQRTQQEDSAVYLCASSFLGTAEAFFGQGTRLTVV.

To note about this clonotype: Compared with germline, one end of the junction differs, possibly owing to a read error. V is TRBV11-3 and J is TRBJ2-2; 10 nucleotides line up with TRBD1. The CDR3 has 15 amino acids. Germline V gene sequence: CDR1 SGHNT, CDR2 YENEEA. CDR3: CASSSRQGAGGELVF. The CDR3 DNA is TGTGCCAGCAGCTCCAGACAGGGGGCGGGCGGGGAGCTGGTTTTT.

This clonotype was seen many times. V gene TRBV6-2 or TRBV6-3 combines with J gene TRBJ2-7, with 13 bases that match TRBD2. J was trimmed by 3 bases and V by 0 bases; bases with no gene match: 2. The CDR3 covers 16 residues. Germline assignment: CDR1 MNHEY and CDR2 SVGEGT. In DNA, the CDR3 is TGTGCCAGCAGTTACTCGCGGACTAGCGGGGGCTACGAGCAGTACTTC. It yields the protein CASSYSRTSGGYEQYF.

The chain couples TRBV5-1 to TRBJ2-1; no clear D. The CDR3 is 14 residues long. V lost 0 bases and J lost 3, with 7 bases in between. The germline CDR1 and CDR2 sequences are SGHRS and YFSETQ. CDR3 sequence (DNA): TGCGCCAGCAGCTTGGGGATTATCTACAATGAGCAGTTCTTC. Amino acid sequence: CASSLGIIYNEQFF.

The sample holds a few counts of this clonotype. This chain uses TRBV7-2 with TRBJ2-3; 9 bases align to TRBD2. The CDR3 consists of 17 residues. Germline CDR1 is SGHTA and CDR2 is FQGNSA. The junction had 13 bases not matched to a gene; V was cut back by 2 bases and J by 7 bases. The CDR3, as DNA: TGTGCCAGCAGCTTACAAGCGGGGGGACTCCCCTACCATACGCAGTATTTT. It codes for CASSLQAGGLPYHTQYF.

To note about this clonotype: The junction shows a germline mismatch at one end, possibly a read error. This sequence joins TRBV7-9 and TRBJ1-1, with D unresolved. The CDR3 runs to 16 residues. The germline CDR1 and CDR2 sequences are SEHNR and FQNEAQ (reference sequence). The CDR3 DNA reads as TGTGCCGGCAGCTTAGCCCTCGCAGGATCAAACACTGAAGCTTTCTTT. This sequence encodes CAGSLALAGSNTEAFF.

This clonotype was found many times. The chain couples TRBV6-2 or TRBV6-3 to TRBJ2-1; TRBD2 aligns across 16 bases. After removal of 4 bases from V and 8 bases from J, the junction contained 8 bases not matched to a gene. The CDR3 has 17 amino acids. Per the germline V gene, CDR1 is MNHEY and CDR2 is SVGEGT. CDR3 coding DNA: TGTGCCAGCAGTTCGACGAAGGGACTAGCGGGAGGGCATGAGCAGTTCTTC. Amino acids: CASSSTKGLAGGHEQFF.

CDR3 DNA sequence: TGTGCCAGCAGCTTAAACAGTCAGCCCCAGCATTTT. Amino acid sequence: CASSLNSQPQHF. V is TRBV7-9 and J is TRBJ1-5; the D is unclear. Germline-derived CDR1 and CDR2 are SEHNR and FQNEAQ (reference sequence). V lost 2 bases and J 6 bases, leaving 5 bases between the germline ends. The CDR3 sequence is 12 residues long.

The rearrangement joins TRBV15 to TRBJ2-1; 7 positions agree with TRBD1. Trimming took 7 bases from V and 4 from J; bases not matched to a gene: 10. Germline V lookup: CDR1 LNHNV, CDR2 YYDKDF (reference sequence). The CDR3 has 15 residues. The CDR3 nucleotides read TGTGCCACCAACCCCACAGGGACAGCGTACAATGAGCAGTTCTTC. Its protein is CATNPTGTAYNEQFF.

Ten or more counts support this clonotype. The chain combines TRBV5-4 with TRBJ1-1, with 12 bases lining up with TRBD1. The length of the CDR3 is 16 residues. The germline V gene encodes CDR1 SGHNT and CDR2 YYREEE (reference sequence). Unmatched junction bases numbered 4, after V lost 4 bases and J lost 0 bases. In DNA, the CDR3 is TGTGCCAGCAGCAGGGGACAGGGGGCTTTGAACACTGAAGCTTTCTTT. It codes for CASSRGQGALNTEAFF.

This clonotype has ten or more counts. V is TRBV2 and J is TRBJ2-3, with TRBD1 as a possible D gene (5 bases). V was trimmed by 3 bases and J by 7 bases, leaving 14 bases between them. The CDR3 runs to 14 residues. CDR1 is SNHLY and CDR2 is FYNNEI in the germline V gene. The CDR3 loop reads CASSEETAPNTQYF. The CDR3 bases are TGTGCCAGCAGTGAGGAGACAGCTCCAAATACGCAGTATTTT. The full variable domain, completed using reference TRBV2 and TRBJ2-3, is EPEVTQTPSHQVTQMGQEVILRCVPISNHLYFYWYRQILGQKVEFLVSFYNNEISEKSEIFDDQFSVERPDGSNFTLKIRSTKLEDSAMYFCASSEETAPNTQYFGPGTRLTVL.

This clonotype was picked up many times. The CDR3 loop reads CASSYSQSPEAFF. The CDR3 DNA follows: TGTGCCAGCAGTTATTCCCAGTCTCCTGAAGCTTTCTTT. The V and J genes are TRBV6-2 or TRBV6-3 and TRBJ1-1; no clear D gene. The CDR3 is 13 residues long. Germline V CDR1 and CDR2: MNHEY, SVGEGT. The V and J ends lost 3 bases and 6 bases respectively, with 11 bases between them.

This clonotype was detected ten times or more. V gene TRBV24-1 combines with J gene TRBJ2-1, with D perhaps assigned TRBD1 or TRBD2 (5 bases each). V was clipped by 5 bases and J by 8 bases, with 15 bases between them. This CDR3 comprises 14 residues. In germline, CDR1 is KGHDR, CDR2 SFDVKD. The CDR3 coding sequence is TGTGCCACCAGTGGGGACCTTGGGGTCGATGAGCAGTTCTTC. This sequence encodes CATSGDLGVDEQFF.

The chain uses TRBV6-2 or TRBV6-3 and TRBJ1-2; a possible D gene is TRBD1 (5 bases). V was pared by 2 bases and J by 4 bases, with 11 bases between. CDR3 length: 14 amino acids. Germline values: CDR1 MNHEY, CDR2 SVGEGT. As DNA, the CDR3 is TGTGCCAGCAGTTACGGGGGAACAGGCTATGGCTACACCTTC. Protein: CASSYGGTGYGYTF.